This record covers a single TCR beta chain. The antigen remains unidentified. This sample is drawn from a study of response to subunit inactivated influenza vaccine. Study findings and constraints: The study's authors posited that every seasonal influenza vaccination enlists few new T cells.

TCRdb re-called the RT-PCR reads through MiXCR, storing one row per CDR3 protein. The data contain almost 600,000 distinct CDR3 sequences, 14% of them singletons. Germline lookup yields CDR1 SEHNR and CDR2 FQNEAQ (reference sequence). Trimming left V 4 bases short and J 4 bases short, with 13 bases between. The CDR3 length is 14 residues. The chain couples TRBV7-9 to TRBJ1-1; D may be TRBD1 (5 bases). This clonotype was obtained from a man aged 45-60 years who received an inactivated influenza vaccine. Sequenced material: PBMCs from blood, taken roughly 12 days after vaccination. The CDR3 reads CASSSFGGGTEAFF. Here the CDR3 DNA reads TGTGCCAGCAGCTCATTTGGCGGGGGCACTGAAGCTTTCTTT. The whole variable domain, remainder taken from reference TRBV7-9 and TRBJ1-1, is DTGVSQNPRHKITKRGQNVTFRCDPISEHNRLYWYRQTLGQGPEFLTYFQNEAQLEKSRLLSDRFSAERPKGSFSTLEIQRTEQGDSAMYLCASSSFGGGTEAFFGQGTRLTVV.